One sample yielded the 20 T cell receptor beta chains listed below, sequenced in a study of regulatory T cells in long-lasting Graves disease. Described time point: newly diagnosed GD, antithyroid drugs for less than 3 months. PBMC RNA served as the TCR library source. Combining iRepertoire HTBI primers with Arm-PCR of CDR3 regions, the authors built TCR beta libraries. MiXCR, applied by TCRdb to the multiplex PCR reads, yields one record per CDR3 protein. This table holds more than 400,000 distinct CDR3 sequences, over 15% found once. In addition, the sample was reused for a study of T cells in Graves' hyperthyroidism and ophthalmopathy.

Sequenced here: peripheral blood mononuclear cells (PBMCs), sampled at new diagnosis, from a patient treated with antithyroid drugs. These receptors all stem from a woman younger than 45 with Graves disease.

The V call is TRBV28, the J call TRBJ2-5; 9 nucleotides align to TRBD2. Germline assignment: CDR1 MDHEN and CDR2 SYDVKM. V was clipped by 3 bases and J by 5 bases; unmatched bases: 7. CDR3 length equals 15 residues. Written as DNA, the CDR3 is TGTGCCAGCAGTTTTAGTAGCGGGAGACGGGAGACCCAGTACTTC. As protein: CASSFSSGRRETQYF.

As concerns this clonotype: This clone may be a read error of a much larger clone one base away. The CDR3 end shows no conserved phenylalanine or tryptophan, and so a read error is likely. This chain joins TRBV11-3 and TRBJ2-1; 9 bases match TRBD2. The CDR3 runs 17 residues. CDR1 is SGHNT and CDR2 is YENEEA in the germline V gene. The ends lost 5 bases at V and 0 bases at J; junction bases unmatched: 8. CDR3 bases: TGTGCCAGCAGCCCCTCCGGGCGGGAGGGCTCCTACAATGAGCAGTTCATC. Its protein is CASSPSGREGSYNEQFI.

This clonotype was observed many times. This rearrangement joins TRBV27 to TRBJ2-3, with 7 bases aligning to TRBD2. The CDR3 has 17 amino acids. Germline V gives CDR1 MNHEY, CDR2 SMNVEV (reference sequence). The junction had 13 bases not matched to a gene; V was cut back by 5 bases and J by 2 bases. CDR3 nucleotide sequence: TGTGCCAGCAGTCCCCGGGACTATCCTACCCTCACAGATACGCAGTATTTT. Translation gives CASSPRDYPTLTDTQYF.

The V call is TRBV19, the J call TRBJ2-1, with 8 positions matching TRBD1. The DNA end is a closer match to TRBJ2-5, so the J assignment may be wrong. This CDR3 is built from 15 residues. CDR1 and CDR2 (germline): LNHDA, SQIVND (reference sequence). CDR3 nucleotides: TGTGCCAGTAGTATGGCCAGGGGGCCGGGAGAGACCCAGTACTTC. It translates to CASSMARGPGETQYF.

Ten or more counts support this clonotype. This chain uses TRBV6-2 or TRBV6-3 with TRBJ2-7, with D perhaps given as TRBD1 or TRBD2 (5 bases each). The CDR3 is 14 residues long. Germline V gene lookup returns CDR1 MNHEY and CDR2 SVGEGT. V was shortened by 6 bases and J by 6 bases, with 18 bases between the two germline ends. CDR3 sequence: CASSRDVGRGEQYF. The CDR3, as DNA: TGTGCCAGCAGCCGGGACGTAGGACGTGGCGAGCAGTACTTC.

Ten or more counts support this clonotype. The chain carries TRBV5-1 and TRBJ2-5; 8 nucleotides match TRBD1. The V and J ends lost 4 bases and 5 bases, in that order; junction bases with no gene match: 10. The germline V gene has CDR1 SGHRS and CDR2 YFSETQ. The CDR3 consists of 15 residues. CDR3 bases: TGCGCCAGCAGCCCGGGACAGGTTAACTCGGAGACCCAGTACTTC. It specifies CASSPGQVNSETQYF.

This clonotype was counted ten times or more. The chain recombines TRBV7-9 with TRBJ2-3; perhaps TRBD1 as D (6 bases). This CDR3 spans 13 amino acids. V was cut by 3 bases and J by 2 bases, with 6 bases left in between. Germline CDR1 SEHNR, CDR2 FQNEAQ (reference sequence). The CDR3 protein is CASSLGATDTQYF. As DNA, the CDR3 is TGTGCCAGCAGCTTGGGGGCCACAGATACGCAGTATTTT. Filled out from reference TRBV7-9 and TRBJ2-3, the complete variable domain reads DTGVSQNPRHKITKRGQNVTFRCDPISEHNRLYWYRQTLGQGPEFLTYFQNEAQLEKSRLLSDRFSAERPKGSFSTLEIQRTEQGDSAMYLCASSLGATDTQYFGPGTRLTVL.

This clonotype has ten or more counts. CDR3 nucleotides: TGTGCCAGCAGCATTTCGTTACTCGCTTACAATGAGCAGTTCTTC. This gives the protein CASSISLLAYNEQFF. The chain uses TRBV7-2 and TRBJ2-1; no clear D gene. Germline V gene lookup returns CDR1 SGHTA and CDR2 FQGNSA. The length of the CDR3 is 15 residues. The V end was cut by 5 bases, the J end by 4 bases, with 15 bases between.

The table lists this clonotype with many counts. DNA for the CDR3: TGTGCCAGCAGCTTCACGGCCCTTACTAATGAAAAACTGTTTTTT. It yields the protein CASSFTALTNEKLFF. V gene TRBV11-2 combines with J gene TRBJ1-4; no definite D call. Trimming took 3 bases from V and 2 from J, leaving 10 bases between them. This CDR3 spans 15 amino acids. Germline V gene lookup returns CDR1 SGHAT and CDR2 FQNNGV.

This clonotype was counted only a few times. The chain uses TRBV20-1 and TRBJ2-7; 8 positions match TRBD2. With V trimmed by 5 bases and J by 5 bases, 14 bases remained unmatched. The germline V gene has CDR1 DFQATT and CDR2 SNEGSKA (reference sequence). The CDR3 is 15 amino acids. CDR3 DNA sequence: TGCAGTGCTCCCGGGTCAGGAGCGGGAGTCAACGAGCAGTACTTC. Its translation: CSAPGSGAGVNEQYF.

This sequence joins TRBV15 and TRBJ2-7; D gene unclear. Germline V gene lookup returns CDR1 LNHNV and CDR2 YYDKDF (reference sequence). V shed 0 bases and J shed 7 bases, with 13 bases lying between them. This CDR3 spans 14 amino acids. CDR3 coding DNA: TGTGCCACCAGCAGAGATTCCAGCGTTGGGGAGCAGTACTTC. It is translated as CATSRDSSVGEQYF.

This clonotype came up many times. The chain employs TRBV20-1 and TRBJ2-4; perhaps TRBD2 as D (6 bases). V was shortened by 6 bases and J by 0 bases, with 9 bases between the two germline ends. The CDR3 is 13 amino acids. In germline, CDR1 is DFQATT, CDR2 SNEGSKA (reference sequence). CDR3 in DNA: TGCAGTGCCGAGGGACTAGCCAAAAACATTCAGTACTTC. This gives the protein CSAEGLAKNIQYF.

The sample holds many counts of this clonotype. The gene calls are TRBV28 and TRBJ2-7, with TRBD2 matching over 10 bases. CDR3 length: 15 amino acids. The germline V gene encodes CDR1 MDHEN and CDR2 SYDVKM. V gave up 5 bases and J gave up 6 bases; unmatched junction bases: 10. This CDR3 reads CASSPLAGVPFEQYF. CDR3 DNA sequence: TGTGCCAGCAGTCCCCTAGCGGGAGTTCCTTTCGAGCAGTACTTC.

The table lists this clonotype with many counts. This chain uses TRBV18 with TRBJ2-1, with 13 bases that match TRBD2. Germline V lookup: CDR1 KGHSH, CDR2 LQKENI. This CDR3 is 16 amino acids long. V trimming: 3 bases; J trimming: 5 bases; junction bases outside the gene matches: 4. The CDR3 DNA follows: TGTGCCAGCTCACCGTCCGGGACTAGCGGGAACAATGAGCAGTTCTTC. Residues: CASSPSGTSGNNEQFF. Full variable domain (rest looked up from reference TRBV18 and TRBJ2-1): NAGVMQNPRHLVRRRGQEARLRCSPMKGHSHVYWYRQLPEEGLKFMVYLQKENIIDESGMPKERFSAEFPKEGPSILRIQQVVRGDSAAYFCASSPSGTSGNNEQFFGPGTRLTVL.

The V call is TRBV5-1, the J call TRBJ2-5; D not resolved. This CDR3 is 13 amino acids long. Germline CDR1 is SGHRS and CDR2 is YFSETQ. Between the trimmed V and J ends, which lost 4 bases and 2 bases, there was a span of 9 bases. The CDR3 sequence: CASSAPSQETQYF. CDR3 sequence (DNA): TGCGCCAGCAGCGCCCCGTCACAAGAGACCCAGTACTTC.

V and J are TRBV27 and TRBJ2-3, with D unclear. Per the germline V gene, CDR1 is MNHEY and CDR2 is SMNVEV (reference sequence). The CDR3 extends over 13 amino acids. Trimming pared 3 bases from V and 2 bases from J, leaving 6 bases between. The CDR3 region is CASSFADTDTQYF. The CDR3 region has the DNA TGTGCCAGCAGTTTTGCTGACACAGATACGCAGTATTTT.

The chain links TRBV25-1 to TRBJ1-2, with 9 bases that match TRBD1. V was pared by 8 bases and J by 13 bases, with 11 bases of the junction left unmatched. The CDR3 has 12 residues. Germline loops: CDR1 MGHDK, CDR2 SYGVNS. The CDR3, as DNA: TGTGCCAGCGCCCCGGGACAGGGAACTGTCACCTTC. Residues: CASAPGQGTVTF.

V gene TRBV19 combines with J gene TRBJ1-5; no definite D call. The V end was cut by 5 bases, the J end by 9 bases, with 11 bases between. Looked up from germline, CDR1 is LNHDA and CDR2 is SQIVND (reference sequence). This CDR3 comprises 12 residues. The CDR3 DNA is TGTGCCAGTAGTTTCGAACAGCGGCCCCAGCATTTT. As protein: CASSFEQRPQHF.

DNA of the CDR3: TGCGCCAGCAGCTCAGGGACAGCCGCGAATGAGCAGTTCTTC. Protein product: CASSSGTAANEQFF. J is TRBJ2-1 and V is TRBV5-1, with 7 positions matching TRBD1. Per the germline V gene, CDR1 is SGHRS and CDR2 is YFSETQ. This CDR3 has 14 residues. V shed 3 bases, J shed 7 bases, and the junction held 7 bases outside the gene matches.

The rearrangement links TRBV11-2 to TRBJ2-2; TRBD1 aligns across 9 bases. The CDR3 is 16 residues long. CDR1 is SGHAT and CDR2 is FQNNGV in the germline V gene. The J segment lost 6 bases and the V segment lost 6 bases, leaving 11 bases of the junction unmatched. The CDR3 reads CASSRSRDRVPGELFF. Written as DNA, the CDR3 is TGTGCCAGCAGTCGATCCCGGGACAGGGTTCCCGGGGAGCTGTTTTTT.